One and the same sample provided the 19 T cell receptor beta chains below, sequenced in a study of shared clonotypes between healthy human individuals. TCRdb's copy holds only in-frame clones and misses some; the assay was immunoSEQ multiplex PCR. This table has some 660,000 clones, 60% to 75% appearing once. Sequenced material: memory CD4+ T cells sorted from blood. The subset was: CD45RA-negative fraction. All receptors derive from a woman aged 30 to 39 in good health.

This chain connects TRBV5-1 to TRBJ1-1; TRBD1 might be the D (6 bases). The germline V gene encodes CDR1 SGHRS and CDR2 YFSETQ. The CDR3 totals 16 residues. The V gene lost 4 bases and the J gene lost 4 bases, with 20 bases spanning the gap. The DNA for the CDR3 is TGCGCCAGCAGCGCCGGACAGCACCTAGGATCCACTGAAGCTTTCTTT. Amino acids: CASSAGQHLGSTEAFF.

This clone was counted many times. This sequence joins TRBV30 and TRBJ1-5; 8 nucleotides match TRBD1. Germline CDR1 GTSNPN, CDR2 SVGIG (reference sequence). The CDR3 spans 13 residues. Trimming removed 4 bases from V and 3 bases from J; junction bases left unmatched: 2. The CDR3 reads CAWNRGANQPQHF. CDR3 bases: TGTGCCTGGAACAGGGGGGCCAATCAGCCCCAGCATTTT. The full variable domain, in which reference TRBV30 and TRBJ1-5 provide the parts outside the CDR3, is SQTIHQWPATLVQPVGSPLSLECTVEGTSNPNLYWYRQAAGRGLQLLFYSVGIGQISSEVPQNLSASRPQDRQFILSSKKLLLSDSGFYLCAWNRGANQPQHFGDGTRLSIL.

Of note for this clone: In the same sample, other DNA sequences code for this CDR3. The rearrangement links TRBV27 to TRBJ2-7; 9 bases agree with TRBD1. V was pared by 2 bases and J by 2 bases, with 4 bases of the junction left unmatched. This CDR3 is 15 amino acids long. CDR1 is MNHEY, CDR2 SMNVEV, per germline (reference sequence). CDR3: CASSLGTGLTYEQYF. The DNA for the CDR3 is TGTGCCAGCAGTTTAGGGACAGGGTTAACCTACGAGCAGTACTTC.

This sequence joins TRBV6-5 and TRBJ2-7; TRBD2 aligns across 7 bases. The J segment lost 3 bases and the V segment lost 5 bases, leaving 7 bases of the junction unmatched. Germline loops: CDR1 MNHEY, CDR2 SVGAGI. The CDR3 covers 14 residues. CDR3 protein: CASSPLSGIYEQYF. CDR3 bases: TGTGCCAGCAGTCCCTTGAGCGGGATCTACGAGCAGTACTTC.

This rearrangement joins TRBV7-8 to TRBJ2-6; D is undetermined. Germline CDR1 reads SGHVS; CDR2 reads FQNEAQ. The V gene lost 5 bases and the J gene lost 3 bases, with 8 bases spanning the gap. This CDR3 region has 14 residues. The CDR3 spells CASSPFSGANVLTF. The CDR3 DNA sequence: TGTGCCAGCAGCCCCTTCAGTGGGGCCAACGTCCTGACTTTC.

The chain couples TRBV11-2 to TRBJ2-2, with D maybe TRBD2 (6 bases). The V gene lost 1 base and the J gene lost 5 bases, with 17 bases spanning the gap. CDR1 SGHAT and CDR2 FQNNGV come from the germline V gene. The CDR3 is 17 amino acids. CDR3 sequence (DNA): TGTGCCAGCAGCTTAGGCGCGGGGAAGCGGAGGACCGGGGAGCTGTTTTTT. Translating it yields CASSLGAGKRRTGELFF.

This CDR3 is CASSEYGSFEYF. The CDR3 coding sequence is TGTGCCAGCAGTGAATACGGCTCCTTCGAGTACTTC. This chain uses TRBV6-1 with TRBJ2-7, with unresolved D. Germline-derived CDR1 and CDR2 are MNHNS and SASEGT. Trimming cost V 2 bases and J 11 bases, with 13 bases left between them. The CDR3 has 12 amino acids.

The V and J genes are TRBV28 and TRBJ1-5; unclear D gene. CDR1 and CDR2 (germline): MDHEN, SYDVKM. The CDR3 runs 12 residues. The germline V and J ends were trimmed by 10 bases and 4 bases, with 11 bases remaining between them. CDR3 DNA sequence: TGTGCCACCCGGACCCCAAATCAGCCCCAGCATTTT. Amino acids: CATRTPNQPQHF.

The chain links TRBV9 to TRBJ2-6, with unresolved D. The CDR3 totals 15 residues. Germline loops: CDR1 SGDLS, CDR2 YYNGEE. Deletions cut 3 bases from V and 0 bases from J, with 7 bases between. CDR3 region: CASSARYSGANVLTF. The CDR3 DNA is TGTGCCAGCAGCGCCAGGTACTCTGGGGCCAACGTCCTGACTTTC.

This rearrangement joins TRBV6-1 to TRBJ2-2, with a tentative D call TRBD1 (5 bases). V lost 7 bases, J lost 2 bases, and 14 bases lay in between. This CDR3 has 15 amino acids. Germline V gene sequence: CDR1 MNHNS, CDR2 SASEGT. CDR3 DNA sequence: TGTGCCAGCACCGTGGGGCCCAGAAACACCGGGGAGCTGTTTTTT. Protein product: CASTVGPRNTGELFF.

V is TRBV30 and J is TRBJ2-7; 10 bases fit TRBD2. V lost 2 bases and J lost 6; bases outside the gene matches: 4. The CDR3 runs to 13 residues. Germline CDR1 is GTSNPN and CDR2 is SVGIG (reference sequence). CDR3 in amino acids: CAWSSSGSPEQYF. CDR3 bases: TGTGCCTGGAGTTCTAGCGGGAGTCCCGAGCAGTACTTC.

The chain has TRBV5-1 and TRBJ1-1, with D uncertain. The germline gives CDR1 SGHRS, CDR2 YFSETQ. The ends were cut back, 0 bases at V and 1 base at J, with 7 bases in the middle. The CDR3 is 14 residues long. The CDR3 DNA reads as TGCGCCAGCAGCTTGGGTAGTCAGAACACTGAAGCTTTCTTT. Amino acid sequence: CASSLGSQNTEAFF.

This chain connects TRBV7-6 to TRBJ2-5; 7 nucleotides align to TRBD2. Per germline, CDR1 SGHVS and CDR2 FNYEAQ. The V gene end was trimmed by 5 bases and the J gene end by 4 bases; junction bases not matched to a gene: 7. This CDR3 is built from 14 residues. The CDR3 DNA is TGTGCCAGCAGCGCCGGGGGGTCTGCAGAGACCCAGTACTTC. It encodes CASSAGGSAETQYF. The full variable domain, in which reference TRBV7-6 and TRBJ2-5 provide the parts outside the CDR3, is GAGVSQSPRYKVTKRGQDVALRCDPISGHVSLYWYRQALGQGPEFLTYFNYEAQQDKSGLPNDRFSAERPEGSISTLTIQRTEQRDSAMYRCASSAGGSAETQYFGPGTRLLVL.

This sequence joins TRBV10-2 and TRBJ1-5, with D maybe TRBD1 (6 bases). V was pared by 6 bases and J by 4 bases, with 13 bases between. Per the germline V gene, CDR1 is WSHSY and CDR2 is SAAADI. The CDR3 has 14 residues. This CDR3 reads CASSLTGRNQPQHF. The CDR3 bases are TGCGCCAGCAGCCTGACAGGACGGAATCAGCCCCAGCATTTT.

The chain has TRBV6-1 and TRBJ2-3; unclear D gene. V lost 8 bases and J 2 bases, leaving 8 bases between the germline ends. The V gene's germline CDR1 is MNHNS and CDR2 SASEGT. The CDR3 has 12 amino acids. CDR3 coding DNA: TGTGCCAGCGGGATAGACACAGATACGCAGTATTTT. Translating gives CASGIDTDTQYF.

This clone occurred many times. V gene TRBV7-6 combines with J gene TRBJ2-2; 9 bases agree with TRBD1. This CDR3 spans 15 amino acids. Unmatched junction bases numbered 5, after V lost 5 bases and J lost 4 bases. Germline CDR1 reads SGHVS; CDR2 reads FNYEAQ. The chain's CDR3 is CASSPGQGVTGELFF. The CDR3 region has the DNA TGTGCCAGCAGCCCGGGACAGGGAGTCACCGGGGAGCTGTTTTTT. Full variable domain (rest looked up from reference TRBV7-6 and TRBJ2-2): GAGVSQSPRYKVTKRGQDVALRCDPISGHVSLYWYRQALGQGPEFLTYFNYEAQQDKSGLPNDRFSAERPEGSISTLTIQRTEQRDSAMYRCASSPGQGVTGELFFGEGSRLTVL.

This clone has more than one count but fewer than ten. V gene TRBV5-4 combines with J gene TRBJ2-1, with TRBD2 matching 10 bases. Germline V gene lookup returns CDR1 SGHNT and CDR2 YYREEE (reference sequence). Trimming at V came to 4 bases and at J to 9 bases, leaving 13 bases not matched to a gene. This CDR3 is built from 16 residues. This chain's CDR3 is CASSPTWLAGVLEQFF. CDR3 bases: TGTGCCAGCAGCCCTACTTGGCTAGCGGGAGTTCTTGAGCAGTTCTTC.

A few counts support this clone. The chain couples TRBV4-2 to TRBJ2-1; 8 bases fit TRBD2. The CDR3 contains 15 residues. J gave up 3 bases and V 0 bases, and 1 base lay outside the gene matches. The germline gives CDR1 LGHNA, CDR2 YNFKEQ. CDR3 loop: CASSQDGTSYNEQFF. The CDR3 DNA sequence: TGTGCCAGCAGCCAAGATGGGACTAGCTACAATGAGCAGTTCTTC.

The chain couples TRBV6-5 to TRBJ1-3; D is possibly TRBD1 (5 bases). The germline V gene encodes CDR1 MNHEY and CDR2 SVGAGI. CDR3 length equals 15 residues. The V and J ends lost 2 bases and 4 bases respectively, with 12 bases between them. The CDR3 coding sequence is TGTGCCAGCAGTTACGCGTCGGGACCCGGAAACACCATATATTTT. Encoded protein: CASSYASGPGNTIYF.